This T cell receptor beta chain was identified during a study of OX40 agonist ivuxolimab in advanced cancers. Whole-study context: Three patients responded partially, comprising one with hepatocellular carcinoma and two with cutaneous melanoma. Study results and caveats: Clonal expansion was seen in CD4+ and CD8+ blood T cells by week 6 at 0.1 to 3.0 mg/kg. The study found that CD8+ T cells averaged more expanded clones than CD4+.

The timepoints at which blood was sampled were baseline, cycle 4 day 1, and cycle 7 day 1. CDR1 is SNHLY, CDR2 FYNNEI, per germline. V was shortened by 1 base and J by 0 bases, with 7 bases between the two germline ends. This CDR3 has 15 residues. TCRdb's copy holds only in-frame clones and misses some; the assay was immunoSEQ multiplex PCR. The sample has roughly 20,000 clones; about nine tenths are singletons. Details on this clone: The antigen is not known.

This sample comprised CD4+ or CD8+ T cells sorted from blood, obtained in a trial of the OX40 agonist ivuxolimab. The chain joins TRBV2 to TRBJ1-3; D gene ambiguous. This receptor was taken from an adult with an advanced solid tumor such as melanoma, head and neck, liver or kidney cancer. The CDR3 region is CASSEGKPSGNTIYF. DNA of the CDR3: TGTGCCAGCAGTGAAGGGAAACCCTCTGGAAACACCATATATTTT.